This entry describes one T cell receptor beta chain. Its antigen is undetermined. The length of the CDR3 is 16 residues. V lost 4 bases, J lost 2 bases, and 8 bases stayed unmatched. From germline, CDR1 is PRHDT and CDR2 FYEKMQ (reference sequence). The data stem from a study of T cell responses to AZD1222 COVID-19 vaccine. The study's findings and limits: Baseline seropositives among AZD1222 recipients totaled only 5 to 7. Spike was spanned by vaccine-associated CD4 TCRs, which were dominant at 160-218 and 743-854. Donors were largely white British and mainly female; clonal diversity was possibly underestimated. Unmutated variant regions are reportedly targeted by nearly half of spike-specific TCRs.

The table came from immunoSEQ multiplex PCR; TCRdb's copy has only in-frame clones and leaves some out. The table lists tens of thousands of clones, 88% of them singletons. This sequence joins TRBV13 and TRBJ2-3; 8 bases match TRBD2. The sequence was obtained from an adult in good health. Sequences were derived from peripheral blood, sampled on day 0 of AZD1222 vaccination. The CDR3 bases are TGTGCCAGCAGCTCGATGGCTAGCGGGTACACAGATACGCAGTATTTT. Its protein is CASSSMASGYTDTQYF.